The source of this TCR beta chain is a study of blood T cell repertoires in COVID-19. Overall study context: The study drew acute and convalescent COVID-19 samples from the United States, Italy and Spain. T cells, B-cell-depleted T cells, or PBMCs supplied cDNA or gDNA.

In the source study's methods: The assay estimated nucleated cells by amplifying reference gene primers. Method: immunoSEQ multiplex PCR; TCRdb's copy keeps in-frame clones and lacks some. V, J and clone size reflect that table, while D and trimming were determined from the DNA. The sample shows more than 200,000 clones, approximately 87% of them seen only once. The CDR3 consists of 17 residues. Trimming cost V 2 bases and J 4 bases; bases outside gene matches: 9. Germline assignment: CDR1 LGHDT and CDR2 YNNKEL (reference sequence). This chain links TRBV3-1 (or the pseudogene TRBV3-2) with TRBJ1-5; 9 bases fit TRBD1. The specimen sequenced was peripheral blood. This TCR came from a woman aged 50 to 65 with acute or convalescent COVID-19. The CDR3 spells CASSQNPPGQGNQPQHF. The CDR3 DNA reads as TGTGCCAGCAGCCAAAACCCGCCGGGACAGGGAAATCAGCCCCAGCATTTT.